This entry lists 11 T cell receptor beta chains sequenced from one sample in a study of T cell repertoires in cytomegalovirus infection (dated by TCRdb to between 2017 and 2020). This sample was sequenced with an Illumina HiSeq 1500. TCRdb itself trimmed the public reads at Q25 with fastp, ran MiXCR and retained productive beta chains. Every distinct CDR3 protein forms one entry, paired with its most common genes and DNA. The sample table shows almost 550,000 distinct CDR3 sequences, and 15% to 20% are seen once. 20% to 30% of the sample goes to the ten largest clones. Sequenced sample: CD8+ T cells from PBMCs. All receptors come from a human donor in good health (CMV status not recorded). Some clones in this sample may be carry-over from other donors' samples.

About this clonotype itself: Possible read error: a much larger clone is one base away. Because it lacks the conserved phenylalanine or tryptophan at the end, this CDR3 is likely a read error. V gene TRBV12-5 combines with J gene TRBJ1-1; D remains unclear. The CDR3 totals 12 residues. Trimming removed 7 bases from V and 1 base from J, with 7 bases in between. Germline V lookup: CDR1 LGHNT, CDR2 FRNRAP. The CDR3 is CASDLGNTEAFY. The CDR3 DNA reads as TGTGCTAGTGACTTAGGGAACACTGAAGCTTTCTAT.

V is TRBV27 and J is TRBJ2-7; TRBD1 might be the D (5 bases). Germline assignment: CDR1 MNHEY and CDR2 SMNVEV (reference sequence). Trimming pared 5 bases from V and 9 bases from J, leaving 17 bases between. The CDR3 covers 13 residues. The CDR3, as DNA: TGTGCCAGCAGTCCCTCGGACACCGGCTGGCAGTACTTC. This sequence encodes CASSPSDTGWQYF.

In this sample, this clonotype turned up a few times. CDR3 protein: CASSFLPGTGGSYEQYF. CDR3 bases: TGTGCCAGCAGTTTCCTCCCGGGGACAGGGGGCTCCTACGAGCAGTACTTC. The chain carries TRBV28 and TRBJ2-7; 11 bases are a match to TRBD1. CDR1 is MDHEN, CDR2 SYDVKM, per germline. V lost 3 bases, J lost 0 bases, and 7 bases stayed unmatched. The CDR3 length is 17 residues.

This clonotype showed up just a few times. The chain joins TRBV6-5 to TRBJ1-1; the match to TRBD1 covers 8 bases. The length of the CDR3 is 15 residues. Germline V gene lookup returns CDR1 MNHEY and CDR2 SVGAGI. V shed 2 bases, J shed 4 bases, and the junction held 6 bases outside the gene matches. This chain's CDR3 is CASSYLYTGGTEAFF. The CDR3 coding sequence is TGTGCCAGCAGTTACCTTTACACAGGGGGCACTGAAGCTTTCTTT.

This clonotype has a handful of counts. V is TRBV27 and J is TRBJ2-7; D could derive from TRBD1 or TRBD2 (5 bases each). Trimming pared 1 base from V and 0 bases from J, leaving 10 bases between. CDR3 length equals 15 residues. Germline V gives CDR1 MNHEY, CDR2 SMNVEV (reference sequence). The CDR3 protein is CASSLWGRSSYEQYF. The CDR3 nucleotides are TGTGCCAGCAGTTTATGGGGGAGAAGCTCCTACGAGCAGTACTTC.

The CDR3: CSVEGMWAEAFF. CDR3 nucleotide sequence: TGCAGCGTTGAAGGGATGTGGGCTGAAGCTTTCTTT. The chain carries TRBV29-1 and TRBJ1-1; D unclear. Trimming took off 1 base at V and 6 bases at J, with 9 bases between the two ends. Germline loops: CDR1 SQVTM, CDR2 ANQGSEA. The CDR3 is 12 amino acids.

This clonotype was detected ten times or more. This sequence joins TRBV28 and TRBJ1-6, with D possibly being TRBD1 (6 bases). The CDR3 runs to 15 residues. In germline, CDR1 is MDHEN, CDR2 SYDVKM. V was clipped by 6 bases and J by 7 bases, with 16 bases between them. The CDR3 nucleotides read TGTGCCAGCAGAAACCAACAGGGCGCGAATTCACCCCTCCACTTT. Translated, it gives CASRNQQGANSPLHF.

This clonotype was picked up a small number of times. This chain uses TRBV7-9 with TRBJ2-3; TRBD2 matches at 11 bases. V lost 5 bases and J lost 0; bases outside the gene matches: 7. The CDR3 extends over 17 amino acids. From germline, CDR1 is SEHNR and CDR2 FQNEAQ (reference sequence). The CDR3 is CASSRETSGVSTDTQYF. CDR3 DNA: TGTGCCAGCAGCCGGGAGACTAGCGGGGTTAGCACAGATACGCAGTATTTT.

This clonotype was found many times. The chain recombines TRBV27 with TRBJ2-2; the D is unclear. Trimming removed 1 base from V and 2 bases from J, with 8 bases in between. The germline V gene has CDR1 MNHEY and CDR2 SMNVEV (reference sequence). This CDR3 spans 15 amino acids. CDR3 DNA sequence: TGTGCCAGCAGTTTATACAGTCCCAACACCGGGGAGCTGTTTTTT. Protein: CASSLYSPNTGELFF.

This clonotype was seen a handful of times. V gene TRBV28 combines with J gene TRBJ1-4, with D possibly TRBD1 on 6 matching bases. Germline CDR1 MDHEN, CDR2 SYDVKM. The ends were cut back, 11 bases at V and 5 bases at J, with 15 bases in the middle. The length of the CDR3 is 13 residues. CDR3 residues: CAGPTGRNEKLFF. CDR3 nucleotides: TGTGCCGGGCCAACAGGGAGAAATGAAAAACTGTTTTTT.

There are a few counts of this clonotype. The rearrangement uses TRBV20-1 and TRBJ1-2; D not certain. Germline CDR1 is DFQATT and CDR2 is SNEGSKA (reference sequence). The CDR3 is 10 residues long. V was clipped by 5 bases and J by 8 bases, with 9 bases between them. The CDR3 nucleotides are TGCAGTGCTGCCCCGAAAGGCTACACCTTC. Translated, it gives CSAAPKGYTF.